Each of the 27 T cell receptor beta chains below was sequenced from the same sample in a study of identical twins. TCRdb itself ran the 5' RACE reads through MiXCR, one entry per CDR3 protein. The table has a few hundred thousand distinct CDR3 sequences, roughly a tenth seen once; the top ten hold 10%. Specimen: memory T cells sorted from blood. Receptors were obtained from a man aged 50 or older in good health.

Within the sample, this clonotype is medium-sized. V gene TRBV10-3 combines with J gene TRBJ2-5; TRBD1 matches 9 bases. The CDR3 is 15 amino acids. The germline V gene has CDR1 ENHRY and CDR2 SYGVKD. Trimming took 0 bases from V and 7 from J; bases not matched to a gene: 6. This CDR3 is CAISESGQGEGTQYF. CDR3 nucleotides: TGTGCCATCAGTGAGTCGGGACAGGGTGAAGGGACCCAGTACTTC.

This clonotype was detected ten times or more. The rearrangement links TRBV6-1 to TRBJ2-1; 7 bases fit TRBD2. This CDR3 has 15 amino acids. V was clipped by 11 bases and J by 10 bases; unmatched bases: 20. From germline, CDR1 is MNHNS and CDR2 SASEGT. For the CDR3, the DNA is TGTGCCTCGATGGCCTTTACGGGAGGCCGATGGGAGCAGTTCTTC. Protein: CASMAFTGGRWEQFF.

V is TRBV13 and J is TRBJ2-1; 12 bases line up with TRBD2. The CDR3 runs 15 residues. After removal of 5 bases from V and 9 bases from J, the junction contained 8 bases not matched to a gene. CDR1 and CDR2 from the germline V gene are PRHDT and FYEKMQ (reference sequence). The CDR3 DNA is TGTGCCAGCAGCGTACTAGCGGGGGGTCTCACTGAGCAGTTCTTC. This translates into CASSVLAGGLTEQFF.

CDR3 amino acids: CASSEEASRFF. The CDR3, as DNA: TGTGCCAGCAGTGAAGAAGCTAGCCGGTTCTTC. The J gene is TRBJ2-1, the V gene TRBV6-1, with D perhaps matching TRBD2 (5 bases). The ends were cut back, 1 base at V and 15 bases at J, with 10 bases in the middle. Germline V gene sequence: CDR1 MNHNS, CDR2 SASEGT. This CDR3 comprises 11 residues.

This clonotype showed up many times. The chain carries TRBV29-1 and TRBJ1-2, with unresolved D. The CDR3 contains 11 residues. Germline loops: CDR1 SQVTM, CDR2 ANQGSEA. The germline V and J ends were trimmed by 8 bases and 7 bases, with 14 bases remaining between them. The CDR3 region has the DNA TGCAGCACCCGTGGTGGGTCTGGCTACACCTTC. Translated: CSTRGGSGYTF.

This clonotype was seen ten or more times. The chain has TRBV5-1 and TRBJ2-2; TRBD1 matches at 7 bases. The CDR3 covers 15 residues. Germline lookup yields CDR1 SGHRS and CDR2 YFSETQ. Germline trimming cut 3 bases from V and 2 bases from J; bases unmatched to any gene: 4. The CDR3 nucleotides read TGCGCCAGCAGCTATAGGGACAGCAACACCGGGGAGCTGTTTTTT. This encodes CASSYRDSNTGELFF.

This clonotype was seen more than once but under ten times. This chain uses TRBV14 with TRBJ2-5; D is possibly TRBD1 or TRBD2 (6 bases each). V dropped 0 bases and J dropped 5 bases, with 16 bases sitting between them. The CDR3 is made up of 16 amino acids. Per germline, CDR1 SGHDN and CDR2 FVKESK. CDR3 nucleotides: TGTGCCAGCAGCCAAGACGGGGGCGGCCGCTACGAGACCCAGTACTTC. The encoded protein is CASSQDGGGRYETQYF. Using reference TRBV14 and TRBJ2-5 for the parts outside the CDR3, the full variable domain is EAGVTQFPSHSVIEKGQTVTLRCDPISGHDNLYWYRRVMGKEIKFLLHFVKESKQDESGMPNNRFLAERTGGTYSTLKVQPAELEDSGVYFCASSQDGGGRYETQYFGPGTRLLVL.

On this clonotype: This may arise from a read error, as a much more abundant clone is one base away. The chain links TRBV20-1 to TRBJ2-3; TRBD2 matches 12 bases. The CDR3 is made up of 16 amino acids. Germline CDR1 and CDR2: DFQATT and SNEGSKA (reference sequence). After removal of 3 bases from V and 0 bases from J, the junction contained 4 bases not matched to a gene. The CDR3: CSASGTSGYSTDTQYF. Here the CDR3 DNA reads TGCAGTGCTAGTGGGACTAGCGGGTATAGCACAGATACGCAGTATTTT.

Ten or more counts support this clonotype. The gene calls are TRBV5-1 and TRBJ2-3; either TRBD1 or TRBD2 may fit D (5 bases each). V lost 4 bases to trimming and J lost 3 bases, with 12 bases between them. This CDR3 comprises 14 residues. Germline CDR1 reads SGHRS; CDR2 reads YFSETQ. The CDR3 DNA is TGCGCCAGCAGCCTCAGAGGGGCGACAGATACGCAGTATTTT. Its translation: CASSLRGATDTQYF.

This clonotype was seen many times. V usage is TRBV18 and J usage is TRBJ1-1, with a tentative D call TRBD1 (5 bases). V was pared by 3 bases and J by 3 bases, with 14 bases between. There are 15 residues in the CDR3. Germline V gives CDR1 KGHSH, CDR2 LQKENI. The CDR3 DNA reads as TGTGCCAGCTCACCCCTATATGGGGGGGACACTGAAGCTTTCTTT. Its translation: CASSPLYGGDTEAFF.

This clonotype was seen ten or more times. This chain joins TRBV12-3 or TRBV12-4 and TRBJ1-1, with TRBD1 as a possible D gene (6 bases). Deletions cut 2 bases from V and 5 bases from J, with 9 bases between. The CDR3 has 13 residues. The CDR3 DNA reads as TGTGCCAGCAGTTTATTACAGGGTACTGAAGCTTTCTTT. Its translation: CASSLLQGTEAFF.

Concerning this clonotype itself: This may stem from a read error, because a much larger clone lies one nucleotide away. The DNA of the CDR3 is TGCAGTGCCTTGACAGGGGGTTCGTTGAATGAGCAGTTCTTC. Its protein is CSALTGGSLNEQFF. V is TRBV20-1 and J is TRBJ2-1, with TRBD1 identical over 9 bases. The CDR3 spans 14 residues. Trimming removed 6 bases from V and 7 bases from J; junction bases left unmatched: 10. Germline V CDR1 and CDR2: DFQATT, SNEGSKA (reference sequence).

This clonotype was detected a few times. The rearrangement links TRBV14 to TRBJ2-1; TRBD2 aligns across 11 bases. V lost 5 bases and J lost 7; bases outside the gene matches: 1. The CDR3 consists of 13 residues. In germline, CDR1 is SGHDN, CDR2 FVKESK. Here the CDR3 DNA reads TGTGCCAGCAGCTCTAGCGGGAGGAATGAGCAGTTCTTC. Its protein is CASSSSGRNEQFF.

Only a few counts were recorded for this clonotype. The rearrangement uses TRBV13 and TRBJ2-7; 9 positions agree with TRBD2. The CDR3 has 15 residues. The trim removed 4 bases at V and 0 bases at J, leaving 4 bases unmatched. CDR1 PRHDT and CDR2 FYEKMQ come from the germline V gene (reference sequence). CDR3 sequence (DNA): TGTGCCAGCAGCTCCATAGCGGGGGACTCCTACGAGCAGTACTTC. Translated, it gives CASSSIAGDSYEQYF.

In its sample, this clonotype was seen many times. The gene calls are TRBV6-2 or TRBV6-3 and TRBJ2-5; D uncertain. Trimming removed 3 bases from V and 1 base from J, with 9 bases in between. The germline CDR1 and CDR2 sequences are MNHEY and SVGEGT. The CDR3 is made up of 14 amino acids. In nucleotides, the CDR3 is TGTGCCAGCAGTTATCTTGGGGTCCAAGAGACCCAGTACTTC. It specifies CASSYLGVQETQYF.

This clonotype was seen repeatedly, ten times or more. In DNA form, the CDR3 reads TGTGCCAGCAGTTACGGGACAGTCTATCAGCCCCAGCATTTT. The encoded protein is CASSYGTVYQPQHF. The chain couples TRBV6-2 or TRBV6-3 to TRBJ1-5; 7 bases map to TRBD1. Trimming at V came to 2 bases and at J to 5 bases, leaving 3 bases not matched to a gene. This CDR3 has 14 residues. CDR1 MNHEY and CDR2 SVGEGT come from the germline V gene.

The rearrangement uses TRBV12-3 or TRBV12-4 and TRBJ2-7; D unresolved. The V gene lost 6 bases and the J gene lost 7 bases, with 13 bases spanning the gap. The CDR3 has 12 amino acids. The CDR3 coding sequence is TGTGCCAGCAGATTCGGACCGATGGAGCAGTACTTC. Translating it yields CASRFGPMEQYF.

The sample holds many counts of this clonotype. The chain combines TRBV3-1 with TRBJ2-5; 7 bases match TRBD2. V was pared by 3 bases and J by 2 bases, with 0 bases of the junction left unmatched. Germline lookup yields CDR1 LGHDT and CDR2 YNNKEL (reference sequence). This CDR3 is 13 amino acids long. The CDR3 spells CASSQGLQETQYF. CDR3 sequence (DNA): TGTGCCAGCAGCCAGGGACTACAAGAGACCCAGTACTTC.

The rearrangement links TRBV20-1 to TRBJ1-1, with a weak D call TRBD1 (6 bases). CDR3 size: 14 residues. Germline V CDR1 and CDR2: DFQATT, SNEGSKA (reference sequence). Trimming stripped 2 bases from V and 6 bases from J, with 16 bases between. CDR3 nucleotide sequence: TGCAGTGCTAGATGGAAAGAAGGGGGGGCTGAAGCTTTCTTT. Its translation is CSARWKEGGAEAFF.

The chain recombines TRBV30 with TRBJ1-4; D gene unclear. The CDR3 has 17 amino acids. The V and J ends lost 3 bases and 7 bases respectively, with 24 bases between them. Germline V gives CDR1 GTSNPN, CDR2 SVGIG (reference sequence). Written as DNA, the CDR3 is TGTGCCTGGAGCCCCTGGGATAGAACAAAACAAGGTGAAAAACTGTTTTTT. Translation: CAWSPWDRTKQGEKLFF.

The chain links TRBV21-1 to TRBJ2-7. TRBV21-1 is shown as a pseudogene. The CDR3 contains 14 residues. The CDR3 loop is CASSKAPNTYEQYF. The CDR3 bases are TGTGCCAGCAGCAAAGCCCCAAACACCTACGAGCAGTACTTC.

This clonotype was found many times. The chain carries TRBV7-6 and TRBJ2-2; TRBD1 matches 7 bases. The germline V gene has CDR1 SGHVS and CDR2 FNYEAQ. V lost 1 base and J lost 0; bases outside the gene matches: 2. This CDR3 contains 16 residues. CDR3 protein: CASSLEGGSNTGELFF. CDR3 DNA: TGTGCCAGCAGCTTAGAAGGGGGCTCGAACACCGGGGAGCTGTTTTTT. Variable domain in full (rest from reference TRBV7-6 and TRBJ2-2): GAGVSQSPRYKVTKRGQDVALRCDPISGHVSLYWYRQALGQGPEFLTYFNYEAQQDKSGLPNDRFSAERPEGSISTLTIQRTEQRDSAMYRCASSLEGGSNTGELFFGEGSRLTVL.

CDR3 region: CASSPRDRTRETQYF. The CDR3 region has the DNA TGTGCCAGCTCACCACGGGACAGGACCCGAGAGACCCAGTACTTC. The V and J genes are TRBV18 and TRBJ2-5, with 8 bases matching TRBD1. Germline V gene sequence: CDR1 KGHSH, CDR2 LQKENI. The ends lost 1 base at V and 4 bases at J; junction bases unmatched: 5. The CDR3 is 15 residues long.

V is TRBV20-1 and J is TRBJ2-7, with 10 bases aligning to TRBD2. Losses at the gene ends were 6 bases for V and 6 bases for J; bases not matched to a gene: 11. The germline CDR1 and CDR2 sequences are DFQATT and SNEGSKA (reference sequence). The CDR3 extends over 14 amino acids. The CDR3 DNA reads TGCAGTGCCGGCTTCCTAGCGGGAGTCGGCGAGCAGTACTTC. Encoded protein: CSAGFLAGVGEQYF.

This chain joins TRBV4-3 and TRBJ2-1, with TRBD1 matching over 12 bases. Unmatched junction bases numbered 9, after V lost 4 bases and J lost 8 bases. Germline V lookup: CDR1 LGHNA, CDR2 YSLEER. The CDR3 consists of 16 residues. This CDR3 is CASSLQPGQGADEQFF. In DNA form, the CDR3 reads TGCGCCAGCAGCCTACAACCGGGACAGGGGGCGGATGAGCAGTTCTTC.

This rearrangement joins TRBV28 to TRBJ1-2; unclear D gene. Trimming took off 7 bases at V and 2 bases at J, with 8 bases between the two ends. This CDR3 has 12 amino acids. Germline V lookup: CDR1 MDHEN, CDR2 SYDVKM. The CDR3 nucleotides are TGTGCCAGCATATCGGGAAACTATGGCTACACCTTC. Translating gives CASISGNYGYTF.

This clonotype was seen ten or more times. The CDR3 DNA sequence: TGCAGCGTTGCACAGGGGGTCCTCACAGATACGCAGTATTTT. Protein sequence: CSVAQGVLTDTQYF. The rearrangement uses TRBV29-1 and TRBJ2-3; 8 bases map to TRBD1. The V and J ends lost 4 bases and 2 bases, in that order; junction bases with no gene match: 5. This CDR3 is 14 amino acids long. The germline V gene encodes CDR1 SQVTM and CDR2 ANQGSEA.